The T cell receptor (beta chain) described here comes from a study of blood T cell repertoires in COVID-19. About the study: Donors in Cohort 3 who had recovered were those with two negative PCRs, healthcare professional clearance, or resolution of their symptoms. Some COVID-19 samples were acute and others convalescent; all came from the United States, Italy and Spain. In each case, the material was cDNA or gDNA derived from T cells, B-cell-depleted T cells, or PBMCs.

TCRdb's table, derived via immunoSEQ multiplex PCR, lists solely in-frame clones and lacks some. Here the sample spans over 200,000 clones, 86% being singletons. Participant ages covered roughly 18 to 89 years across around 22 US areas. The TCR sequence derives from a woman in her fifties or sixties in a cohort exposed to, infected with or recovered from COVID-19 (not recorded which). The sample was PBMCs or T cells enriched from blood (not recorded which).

CDR3 sequence reads: CASSYIRRGMGYGYTF. The CDR3, as DNA: TGTGCCAGCAGTTACATAAGACGGGGAATGGGGTATGGCTACACCTTC. This chain joins TRBV6-5 and TRBJ1-2; no clear D gene. The CDR3 is 16 residues long. V dropped 2 bases and J dropped 5 bases, with 18 bases sitting between them. Germline CDR1 is MNHEY and CDR2 is SVGAGI.